This TCR beta chain stems from a study of shared clonotypes between healthy human individuals. This clone has just one count. Libraries were prepared by immunoSEQ multiplex PCR; TCRdb keeps only in-frame clonotypes and omits some of them. This table holds hundreds of thousands of clones, about 96% found once. Germline V gene sequence: CDR1 MDHEN, CDR2 SYDVKM. Trimming left V 6 bases short and J 3 bases short, with 15 bases between. The length of the CDR3 is 15 residues. Positive CCR7 selection of CD45RO-negative cells yielded the naive CD8 cells, and terminally differentiated effector memory CD45RA+ cells were excluded.

The receptor's source is a woman younger than 45 in good health. V gene TRBV28 combines with J gene TRBJ1-5; D is unclear. The sequenced material came from naive CD8+ T cells sorted from blood. CDR3: CASRALKEDNQPQHF. CDR3 bases: TGTGCCAGCAGGGCACTCAAGGAAGACAATCAGCCCCAGCATTTT.